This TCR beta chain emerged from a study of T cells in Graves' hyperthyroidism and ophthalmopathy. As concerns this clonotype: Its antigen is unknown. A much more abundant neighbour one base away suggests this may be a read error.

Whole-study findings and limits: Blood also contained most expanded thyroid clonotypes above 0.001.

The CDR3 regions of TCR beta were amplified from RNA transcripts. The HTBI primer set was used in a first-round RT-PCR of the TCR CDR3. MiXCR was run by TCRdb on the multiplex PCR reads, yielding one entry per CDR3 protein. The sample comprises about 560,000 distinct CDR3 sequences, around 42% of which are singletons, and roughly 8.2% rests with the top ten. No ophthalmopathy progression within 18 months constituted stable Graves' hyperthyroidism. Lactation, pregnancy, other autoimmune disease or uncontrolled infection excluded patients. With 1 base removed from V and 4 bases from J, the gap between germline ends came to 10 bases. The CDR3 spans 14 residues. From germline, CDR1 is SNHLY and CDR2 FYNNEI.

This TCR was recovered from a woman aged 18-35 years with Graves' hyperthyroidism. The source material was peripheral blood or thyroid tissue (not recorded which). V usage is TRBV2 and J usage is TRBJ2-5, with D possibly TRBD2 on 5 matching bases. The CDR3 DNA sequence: TGTGCCAGCAGTGAAGGGAGCGGAAGAGAGACCCAGTACTTC. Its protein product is CASSEGSGRETQYF.